The source of this TCR beta chain is a study of T cells after yellow fever vaccination. General study findings and limits: The secondary response peaked faster, at day 5 versus 15, but was weaker. Of the clonotypes, a small share occurred in both CD4 and CD8 compartments. Most primary-vaccination clones recurred post-booster (around 95% CD4, over 70% CD8). Contaminants from the bulk population, in the form of abundant clonotypes, could be found in FACS-sorted repertoires.

TCRdb re-derived calls from the 5' RACE reads in MiXCR, one entry per CDR3 protein. The data contain 140,000 to 150,000 distinct CDR3 sequences, under 7% of them singletons. In its sample, this clonotype was seen many times. Its target is not known. V lost 3 bases and J lost 8; bases outside the gene matches: 3. The CDR3 consists of 13 residues. The germline V gene encodes CDR1 SGHTA and CDR2 FQGTGA. The starting material was CD4+ T cells sorted from PBMCs, obtained 10 days after the yellow fever booster vaccination. This TCR was recovered from a man younger than 45 who received the YFV17D yellow fever vaccine. This chain links TRBV7-3 with TRBJ2-2; 7 positions match TRBD2. The DNA for the CDR3 is TGTGCCAGCAGCTTTAGCGGGCAGGGGGAGCTGTTTTTT. Translating gives CASSFSGQGELFF.